The present entry profiles one TCR beta chain with its context. Its cognate antigen is unknown. The data were obtained in a study of untreated major depressive disorder. Study-wide points: CD4+ T cells from depressed patients used TRBV05-01 (Vbeta 5.1) more often than controls.

Germline lookup yields CDR1 SGDLS and CDR2 YYNGEE. The CDR3 has 12 residues. Trimming pared 1 base from V and 6 bases from J, leaving 6 bases between. The repertoire was sequenced with immunoSEQ multiplex PCR; TCRdb's copy has only in-frame clones and lacks some. The table has approximately 15,000 clones, about 90% seen once. The sequence came from a man younger than 45 with major depressive disorder. This chain uses TRBV9 with TRBJ2-3; D unresolved. Sequences were obtained from CD4+ T cells from PBMCs. CDR3 protein: CASSVLGDTQYF. CDR3 nucleotide sequence: TGTGCCAGCAGCGTACTCGGGGATACGCAGTATTTT.